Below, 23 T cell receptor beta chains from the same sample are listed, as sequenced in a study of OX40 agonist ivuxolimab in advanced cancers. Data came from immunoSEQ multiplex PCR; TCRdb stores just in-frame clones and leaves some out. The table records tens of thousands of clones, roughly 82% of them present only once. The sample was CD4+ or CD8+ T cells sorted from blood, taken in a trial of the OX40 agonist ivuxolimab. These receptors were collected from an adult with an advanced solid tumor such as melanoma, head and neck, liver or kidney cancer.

DNA for the CDR3: TGTGCCAGCAGCTTGGTTCAGACGTACAATGAGCAGTTCTTC. Amino acid sequence: CASSLVQTYNEQFF. This chain links TRBV5-6 with TRBJ2-1; D is unclear. The CDR3 runs 14 residues. V shed 0 bases and J shed 4 bases, with 8 bases lying between them. Germline V lookup: CDR1 SGHDT, CDR2 YYEEEE.

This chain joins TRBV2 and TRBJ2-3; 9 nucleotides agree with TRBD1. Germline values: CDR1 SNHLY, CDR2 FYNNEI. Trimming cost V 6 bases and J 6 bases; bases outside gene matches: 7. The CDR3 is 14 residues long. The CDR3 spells CASSLQGALDTQYF. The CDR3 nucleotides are TGTGCCAGCAGCCTACAGGGGGCGCTGGATACGCAGTATTTT.

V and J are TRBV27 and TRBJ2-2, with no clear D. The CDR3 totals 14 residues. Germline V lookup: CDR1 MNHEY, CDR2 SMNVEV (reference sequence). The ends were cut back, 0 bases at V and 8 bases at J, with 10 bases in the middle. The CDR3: CASSLSYLGGELFF. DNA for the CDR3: TGTGCCAGCAGTTTATCCTACTTGGGTGGGGAGCTGTTTTTT.

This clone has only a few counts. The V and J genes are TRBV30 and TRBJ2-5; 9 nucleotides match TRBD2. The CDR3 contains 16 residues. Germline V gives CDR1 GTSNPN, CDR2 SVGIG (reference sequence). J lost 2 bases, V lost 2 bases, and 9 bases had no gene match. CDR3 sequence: CAWSRFSGGGQETQYF. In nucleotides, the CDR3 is TGTGCCTGGAGTAGATTTAGCGGGGGTGGGCAAGAGACCCAGTACTTC.

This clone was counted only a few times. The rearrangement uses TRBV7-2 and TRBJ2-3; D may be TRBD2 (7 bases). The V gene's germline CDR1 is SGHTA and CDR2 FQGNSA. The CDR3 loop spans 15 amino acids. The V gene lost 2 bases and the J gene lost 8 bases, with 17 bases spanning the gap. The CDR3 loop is CASSLSGGGAPTQYF. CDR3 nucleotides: TGTGCCAGCAGCTTAAGTGGCGGGGGCGCCCCTACGCAGTATTTT.

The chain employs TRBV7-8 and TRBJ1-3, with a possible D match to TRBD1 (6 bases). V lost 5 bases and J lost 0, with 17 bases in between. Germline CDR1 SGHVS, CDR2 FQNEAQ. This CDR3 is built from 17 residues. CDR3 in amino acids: CASSLITPTGSGNTIYF. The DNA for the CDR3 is TGTGCCAGCAGCCTCATCACCCCGACAGGCTCTGGAAACACCATATATTTT.

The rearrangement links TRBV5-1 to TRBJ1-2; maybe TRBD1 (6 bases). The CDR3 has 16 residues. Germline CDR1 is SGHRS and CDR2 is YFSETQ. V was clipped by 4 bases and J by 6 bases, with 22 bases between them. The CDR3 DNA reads TGCGCCAGCAGCCCACGAGGGGGAGATACGACGGATGGCTACACCTTC. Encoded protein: CASSPRGGDTTDGYTF.

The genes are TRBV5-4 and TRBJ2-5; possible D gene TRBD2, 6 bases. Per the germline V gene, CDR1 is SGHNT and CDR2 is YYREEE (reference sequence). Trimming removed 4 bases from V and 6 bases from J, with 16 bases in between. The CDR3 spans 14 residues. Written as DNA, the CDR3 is TGTGCCAGCAGCCCTACGGGGGTGGTAAAGACCCAGTACTTC. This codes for CASSPTGVVKTQYF. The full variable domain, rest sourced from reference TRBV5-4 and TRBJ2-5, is ETGVTQSPTHLIKTRGQQVTLRCSSQSGHNTVSWYQQALGQGPQFIFQYYREEENGRGNFPPRFSGLQFPNYSSELNVNALELDDSALYLCASSPTGVVKTQYFGPGTRLLVL.

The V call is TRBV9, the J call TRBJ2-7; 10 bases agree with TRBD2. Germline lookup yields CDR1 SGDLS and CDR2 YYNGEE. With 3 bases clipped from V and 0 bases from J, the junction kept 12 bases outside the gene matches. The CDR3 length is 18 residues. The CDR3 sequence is CASSGKGLAGVISYEQYF. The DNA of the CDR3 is TGTGCCAGCAGCGGGAAAGGGCTAGCGGGGGTGATCTCCTACGAGCAGTACTTC.

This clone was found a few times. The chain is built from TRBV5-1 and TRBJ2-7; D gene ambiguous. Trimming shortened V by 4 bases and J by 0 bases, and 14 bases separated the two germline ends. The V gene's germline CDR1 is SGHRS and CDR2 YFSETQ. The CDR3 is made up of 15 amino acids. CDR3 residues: CASSVDSFFSYEQYF. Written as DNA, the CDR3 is TGCGCCAGCAGCGTAGACTCATTTTTCTCCTACGAGCAGTACTTC. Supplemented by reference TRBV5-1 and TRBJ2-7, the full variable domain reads KAGVTQTPRYLIKTRGQQVTLSCSPISGHRSVSWYQQTPGQGLQFLFEYFSETQRNKGNFPGRFSGRQFSNSRSEMNVSTLELGDSALYLCASSVDSFFSYEQYFGPGTRLTVT.

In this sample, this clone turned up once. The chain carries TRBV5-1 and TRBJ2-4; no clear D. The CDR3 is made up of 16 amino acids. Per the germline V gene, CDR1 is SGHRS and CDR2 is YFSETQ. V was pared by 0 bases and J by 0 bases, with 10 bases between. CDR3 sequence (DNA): TGCGCCAGCAGCTTGGGGCATGTACTAGCCAAAAACATTCAGTACTTC. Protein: CASSLGHVLAKNIQYF.

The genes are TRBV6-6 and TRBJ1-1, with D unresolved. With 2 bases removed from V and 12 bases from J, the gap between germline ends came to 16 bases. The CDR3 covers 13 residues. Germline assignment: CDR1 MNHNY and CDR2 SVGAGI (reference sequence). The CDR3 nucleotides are TGTGCCAGCAGTTACGAGGCAGAGGCCGCCACTTTCTTT. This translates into CASSYEAEAATFF.

The CDR3 bases are TGCAGTGCTAGCGGGATCGAGACCCAGTACTTC. This encodes CSASGIETQYF. The chain recombines TRBV20-1 with TRBJ2-5, with D tentatively TRBD2 (5 bases). V lost 3 bases and J lost 5, with 7 bases in between. This CDR3 spans 11 amino acids. Germline values: CDR1 DFQATT, CDR2 SNEGSKA (reference sequence).

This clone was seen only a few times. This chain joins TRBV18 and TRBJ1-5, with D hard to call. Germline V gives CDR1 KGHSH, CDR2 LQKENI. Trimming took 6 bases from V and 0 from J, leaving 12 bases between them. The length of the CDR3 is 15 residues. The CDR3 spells CASSRDVDSNQPQHF. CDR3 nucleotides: TGTGCCAGCTCTCGCGATGTGGATAGCAATCAGCCCCAGCATTTT.

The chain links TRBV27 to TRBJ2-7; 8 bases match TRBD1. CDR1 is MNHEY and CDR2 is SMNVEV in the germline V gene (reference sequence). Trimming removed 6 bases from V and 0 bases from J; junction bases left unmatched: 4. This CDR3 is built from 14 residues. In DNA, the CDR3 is TGTGCCAGCAGCCGGGACAGGCCCTCCTACGAGCAGTACTTC. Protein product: CASSRDRPSYEQYF.

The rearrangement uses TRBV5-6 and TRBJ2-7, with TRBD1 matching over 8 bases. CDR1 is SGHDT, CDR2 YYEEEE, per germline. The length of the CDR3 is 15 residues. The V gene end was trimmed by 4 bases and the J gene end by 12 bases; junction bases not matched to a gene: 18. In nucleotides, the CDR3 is TGTGCCAGCAGCGTCAGGGGGCGACAGGGCCCCCCTGCGTACTTC. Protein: CASSVRGRQGPPAYF.

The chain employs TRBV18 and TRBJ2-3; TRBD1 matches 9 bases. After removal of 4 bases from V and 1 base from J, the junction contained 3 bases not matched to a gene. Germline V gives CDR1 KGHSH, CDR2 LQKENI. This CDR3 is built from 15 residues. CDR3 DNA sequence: TGTGCCAGCTCACTACAGGGGGCCGGCACAGATACGCAGTATTTT. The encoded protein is CASSLQGAGTDTQYF.

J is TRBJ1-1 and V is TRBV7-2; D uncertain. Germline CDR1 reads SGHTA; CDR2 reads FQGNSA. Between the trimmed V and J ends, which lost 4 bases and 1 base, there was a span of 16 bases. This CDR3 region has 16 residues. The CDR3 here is CASSSVAVEGNTEAFF. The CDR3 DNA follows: TGTGCCAGCAGCTCCGTAGCGGTAGAGGGGAACACTGAAGCTTTCTTT.

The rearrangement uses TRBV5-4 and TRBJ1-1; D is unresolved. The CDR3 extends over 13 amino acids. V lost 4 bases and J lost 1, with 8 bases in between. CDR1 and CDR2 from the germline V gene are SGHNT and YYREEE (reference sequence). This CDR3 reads CASSGSGNTEAFF. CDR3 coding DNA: TGTGCCAGCAGCGGCTCAGGGAACACTGAAGCTTTCTTT.

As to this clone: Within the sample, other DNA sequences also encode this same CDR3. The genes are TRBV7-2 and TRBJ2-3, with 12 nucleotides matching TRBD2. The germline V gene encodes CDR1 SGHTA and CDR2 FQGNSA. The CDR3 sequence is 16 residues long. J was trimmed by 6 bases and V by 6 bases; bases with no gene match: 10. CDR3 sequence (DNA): TGTGCCAGCAGTGTCCTAGCGGGGGGGATCTGGGATACGCAGTATTTT. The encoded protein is CASSVLAGGIWDTQYF.

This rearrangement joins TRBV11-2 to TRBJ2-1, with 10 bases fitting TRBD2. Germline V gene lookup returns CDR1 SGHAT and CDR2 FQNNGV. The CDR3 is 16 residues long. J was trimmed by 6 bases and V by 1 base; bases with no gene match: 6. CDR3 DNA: TGTGCCAGCAGCTTAGGTCTAGCGGGGGTAGGCAATGAGCAGTTCTTC. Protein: CASSLGLAGVGNEQFF.

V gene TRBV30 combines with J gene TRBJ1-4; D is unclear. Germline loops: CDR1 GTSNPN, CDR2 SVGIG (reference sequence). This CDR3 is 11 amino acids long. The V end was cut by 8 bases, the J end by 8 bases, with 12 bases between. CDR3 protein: CAAPRGEKLFF. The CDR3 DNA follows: TGTGCCGCCCCGCGAGGAGAAAAACTGTTTTTT.

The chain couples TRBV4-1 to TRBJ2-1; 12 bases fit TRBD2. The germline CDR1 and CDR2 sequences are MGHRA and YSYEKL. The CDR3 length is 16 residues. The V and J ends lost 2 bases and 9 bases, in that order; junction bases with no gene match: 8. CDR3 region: CASSQNLAGGKGEQFF. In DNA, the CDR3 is TGCGCCAGCAGCCAAAACCTAGCGGGGGGGAAGGGTGAGCAGTTCTTC.